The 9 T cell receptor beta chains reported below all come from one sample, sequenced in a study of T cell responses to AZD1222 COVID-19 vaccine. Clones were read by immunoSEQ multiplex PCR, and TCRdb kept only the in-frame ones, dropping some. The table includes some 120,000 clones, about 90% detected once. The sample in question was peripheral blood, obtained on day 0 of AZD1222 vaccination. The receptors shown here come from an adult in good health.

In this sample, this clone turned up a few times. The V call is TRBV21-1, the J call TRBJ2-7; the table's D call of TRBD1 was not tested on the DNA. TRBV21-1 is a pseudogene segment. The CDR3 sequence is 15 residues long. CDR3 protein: CASSTWGLVRGQQYF. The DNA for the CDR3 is TGTGCCAGCAGCACCTGGGGGTTGGTGAGGGGGCAGCAGTACTTC.

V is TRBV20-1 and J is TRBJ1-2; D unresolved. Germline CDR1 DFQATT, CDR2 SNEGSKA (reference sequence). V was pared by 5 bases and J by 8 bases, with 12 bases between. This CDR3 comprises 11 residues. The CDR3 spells CSAVAGYGYTF. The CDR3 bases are TGCAGTGCTGTTGCAGGATACGGCTACACCTTC.

CDR3 DNA: TGTGCCAGCACCCCAGGCACTAGCGCCGGGGAGACCCAGTACTTC. Translated, it gives CASTPGTSAGETQYF. This rearrangement joins TRBV11-2 to TRBJ2-5, with TRBD2 matching over 7 bases. Per germline, CDR1 SGHAT and CDR2 FQNNGV. The CDR3 is 15 amino acids. The ends lost 7 bases at V and 5 bases at J; junction bases unmatched: 13.

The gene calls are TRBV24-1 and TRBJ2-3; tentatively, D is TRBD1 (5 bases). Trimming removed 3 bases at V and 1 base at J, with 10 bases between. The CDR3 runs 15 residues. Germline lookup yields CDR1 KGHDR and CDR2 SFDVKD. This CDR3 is CATSDHRRGTDTQYF. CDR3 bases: TGTGCCACCAGTGATCACCGCAGGGGCACAGATACGCAGTATTTT.

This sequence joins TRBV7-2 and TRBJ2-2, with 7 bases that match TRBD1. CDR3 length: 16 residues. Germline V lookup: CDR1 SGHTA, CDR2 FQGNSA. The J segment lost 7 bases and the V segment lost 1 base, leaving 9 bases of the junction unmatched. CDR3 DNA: TGTGCCAGCAGCTTAGTCGGAGACAGGGCTGGCGGGGAGCTGTTTTTT. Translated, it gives CASSLVGDRAGGELFF.

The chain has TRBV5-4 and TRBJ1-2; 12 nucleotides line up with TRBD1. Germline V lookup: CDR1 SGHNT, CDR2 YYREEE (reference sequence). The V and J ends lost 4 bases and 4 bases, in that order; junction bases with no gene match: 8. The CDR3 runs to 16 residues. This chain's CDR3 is CASSSSGTGGGYGYTF. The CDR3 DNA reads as TGTGCCAGCAGCAGCTCCGGGACAGGGGGCGGCTATGGCTACACCTTC.

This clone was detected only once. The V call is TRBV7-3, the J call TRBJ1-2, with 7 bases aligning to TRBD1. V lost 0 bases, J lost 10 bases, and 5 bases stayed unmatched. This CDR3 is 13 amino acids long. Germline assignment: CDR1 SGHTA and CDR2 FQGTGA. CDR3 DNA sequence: TGTGCCAGCAGCTTAACATCGGGACAGATCTACACCTTC. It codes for CASSLTSGQIYTF. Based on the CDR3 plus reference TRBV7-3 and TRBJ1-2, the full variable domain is GAGVSQTPSNKVTEKGKYVELRCDPISGHTALYWYRQSLGQGPEFLIYFQGTGAADDSGLPNDRFFAVRPEGSVSTLKIQRTERGDSAVYLCASSLTSGQIYTFGSGTRLTVV.

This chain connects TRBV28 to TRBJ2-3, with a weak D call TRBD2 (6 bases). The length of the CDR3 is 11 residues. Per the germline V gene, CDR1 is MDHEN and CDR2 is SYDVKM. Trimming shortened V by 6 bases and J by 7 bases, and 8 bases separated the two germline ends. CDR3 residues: CASSAGHTQYF. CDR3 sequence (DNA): TGTGCCAGCAGCGCGGGGCATACGCAGTATTTT.

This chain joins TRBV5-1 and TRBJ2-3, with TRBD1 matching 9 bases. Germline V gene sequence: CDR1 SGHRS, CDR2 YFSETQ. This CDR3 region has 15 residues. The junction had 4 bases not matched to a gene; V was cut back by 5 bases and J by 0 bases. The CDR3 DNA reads TGCGCCAGCAGAGGGACAGGGACTAGCACAGATACGCAGTATTTT. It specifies CASRGTGTSTDTQYF.